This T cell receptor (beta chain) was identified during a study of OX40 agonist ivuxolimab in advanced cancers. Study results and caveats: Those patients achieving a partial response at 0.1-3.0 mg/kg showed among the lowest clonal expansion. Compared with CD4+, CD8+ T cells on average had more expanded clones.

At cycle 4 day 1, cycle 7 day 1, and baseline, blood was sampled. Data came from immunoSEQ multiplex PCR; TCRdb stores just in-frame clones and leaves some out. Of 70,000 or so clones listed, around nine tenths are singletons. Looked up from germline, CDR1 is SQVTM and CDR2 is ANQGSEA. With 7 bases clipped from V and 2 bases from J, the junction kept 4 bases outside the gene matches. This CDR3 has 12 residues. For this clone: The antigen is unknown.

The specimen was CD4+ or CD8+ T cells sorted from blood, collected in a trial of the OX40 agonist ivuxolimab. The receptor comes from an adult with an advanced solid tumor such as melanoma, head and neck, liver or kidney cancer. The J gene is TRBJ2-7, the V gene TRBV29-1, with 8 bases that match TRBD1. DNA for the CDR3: TGCAGCGCCTGGACAGGGACCTACGAGCAGTACTTC. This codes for CSAWTGTYEQYF.